The source of this T cell receptor beta chain is a study of cytomegalovirus exposure and HLA in healthy donors listed by TCRdb under 2017. About the full investigation: An earlier analysis of a few hundred of the donors reported roughly 300 Gb of sequence data and some 110 million unique TCR beta sequences obtained from about 180 million T cells. Typing coverage varied by locus: roughly 620-640 donors for A, B, C, DRB1 and DQB1; some 520 for DQA1; approximately 610 for DPA1; fewer than 480 for DPB1. Rather than using new phenotypic data, the later analysis identified candidate immune exposures from TCR beta sequences and from how often those sequences occurred across donors. The study profiled the T cell repertoires of hundreds of subjects by immunosequencing and related them to cytomegalovirus serostatus. Alongside the repertoire data, information on donor age, sex, ethnicity and CMV serostatus was compiled. Because of strong linkage in the cohort, a few DR-DQ haplotypes were treated as single units for association and clustering. The study aimed to test whether cataloging public T cell receptors could reveal signatures of past pathogen exposure. A separate validation cohort of over a hundred different subjects was used in addition to the 666-subject first cohort. High-throughput TCR immunosequencing, statistical association of individual TCRs with disease status, and machine learning were combined to predict cytomegalovirus infection status. Among several hundred genotyped donors of the cohort, an average of about 240,000 unique TCR beta nucleotide sequences was sequenced per donor, of which 15% to 20% were non-productive. All discovery cohort repertoires had been generated using a single sequencing platform. A later analysis re-analyzed previously published TCR beta repertoires from 666 donors and added high-resolution HLA genotyping to study TCR occurrence patterns. An early release covering roughly 640 HLA-typed donors comprised roughly 300 gigabases of sequencing data and about 90 million unique TCR sequences. In an earlier analysis of around 540 of the donors, high-throughput TCR beta sequencing was used to judge whether each TCR beta V gene segment behaved as functional or pseudogenic. Among the roughly 400 genotyped donors, approximately 82% belonged to the genetic ancestry cluster associated with self-reported Caucasian donors. Both class I and class II loci were covered by HLA typing, at four-digit resolution. A later genetic analysis took genome-wide SNP genotypes for about three fifths of the 666 donors and used that subset as a discovery cohort.

Regarding this clone: Its target antigen remains unknown. Mismatch with germline at one junction end may stem from a read error.

Library preparation employed the immunoSEQ multiplex PCR assay. A mixture of 60 forward primers for TCR Vbeta segments and 13 reverse primers for TCR Jbeta segments was used in the multiplex PCR. A multiplex PCR assay on genomic DNA amplified the CDR3 region of rearranged TCR beta genes. The amplified TCR beta libraries were sequenced on the Illumina HiSeq System as 87-base-pair reads. The authors' pipeline ran thus. In a later analysis, about 80 million unique TCR beta chains were counted across the 500 to 700 repertoires, and approximately 11 million of these chains were shared by at least two donors. To remove PCR and sequencing errors, raw reads were error-corrected and collapsed into unique sequences using a nearest-neighbor algorithm that merged closely related sequences. CDR3 sequences were aligned to IMGT reference sequences to assign V, D and J gene segments. For a sequence to be retained, at least a six-nucleotide match to both a V gene segment and a J gene segment was required. Rearrangements were called productive when the CDR3 lacked stop codons and stayed in frame with V and J; all others were non-productive. Following IMGT convention, CDR3 was defined as the stretch from the second conserved V-encoded cysteine to the conserved J-encoded phenylalanine. The earlier analysis of about 590 of the donors excluded sequences that lacked an unambiguous match to a single V gene segment. An earlier analysis of just under 600 of the donors called V segments functional above 56.7% productive rearrangements and segregating when the between-donor standard deviation exceeded 5%. A statistical classification framework was built for diagnosing cytomegalovirus status from the catalog of TCR beta chain sequences. A later analysis assigned V and J genes by comparing TCR nucleotide sequences with IMGT/GENE-DB human TR gene sequences. In a later analysis, CDR3 sequences and most-parsimonious VDJ recombination scenarios were assigned using the TCRdist pipeline. A later analysis defined each TCR beta chain by its CDR3 amino acid sequence plus V-gene family, and excluded reads lacking a unique V-gene family. A later analysis removed 500 to 650 highly shared, low-generation-probability nucleotide sequences to deal with suspected cross-contamination and a sequencing artifact. In a later analysis, a clonal expansion index was calculated for each public chain from normalized within-repertoire ranks of inferred template counts. A later analysis computed generation probabilities with a VDJ recombination model fitted to out-of-frame rearrangements, and checked the results against IGoR. In a later analysis, TCR-TCR, TCR-HLA and TCR-CMV co-occurrence was scored with hypergeometric tests, and a repertoire-size bias correction was applied to TCR pairs. To estimate false discovery rates, a later analysis permuted the HLA or CMV assignments 20 times. In a later analysis, co-occurring TCRs were grouped with DBSCAN, and TCRdist sequence similarity was added when clustering was performed within HLA-allele-positive subsets. Repertoires with fewer than 30,000 or more than 120,000 public chains, plus five repertoires with anomalous nucleotide sharing, were excluded from co-occurrence clustering. TCRdb mirrors the immuneACCESS table, restricted to in-frame sequences. Some clones are absent from its copies; in checked studies, under half trace to an unresolved V gene, and the reason for the others is unknown. The V and J calls and clone size come from that table; D and trimming were worked out from the DNA. The sample table contains 75,000 to 90,000 clones; only one count was recorded for around 68% of them. The leading ten clones occupy about 20% of the sample.

Including cysteine and phenylalanine, the CDR3 has 15 amino acids. The entry retains the CDR3 DNA only, 45 bases that are in frame from base 1. The CDR1 and CDR2 encoded by the germline V gene are SGHTA and FQGNSA. The cohort consisted of 600 to 750 healthy bone marrow donors. Cohort members were all nominally healthy when sampled, although unrecorded immune exposures were likely present. The donor tested CMV seropositive, placing the donor among the 290 or so seropositive members of the cohort. A peripheral blood sample was collected from each donor, and TCR beta sequencing was performed on peripheral blood mononuclear cells. Genomic DNA extraction from the blood cell samples was performed with the Qiagen DNeasy Blood Extraction Kit. Findings and caveats that apply to the study as a whole: When HLA alleles, especially DR and DQ, strongly co-occurred, TCR associations were difficult to assign to individual alleles. Immune exposure information for the cohort was limited to CMV serostatus. In a later genetic analysis, fewer N-insertions in productive TCRs were reported among donors in an Asian-associated ancestry cluster than the roughly 700-donor mean. Roughly uniform sequencing depth across donors was assumed in presence/absence analyses, although this assumption may not hold. Correlated functional status among segregating V segments might be attributable to linkage disequilibrium, but an unknown experimental factor could not be ruled out. The authors suggested that the approach could potentially be extended to other disease states and immunological phenotypes. A later analysis associated roughly 17,000 TCR beta sequences with specific HLA alleles at a false discovery rate of 0.05. V-gene and J-gene trimming of TCR beta chains was associated with a missense DCLRE1C variant in a later genetic analysis, and the association was replicated in an independent cohort. Broadly in line with IMGT annotations, most TCR beta V segments showed up in productive rearrangements about 87% or about 30% of the time in an earlier analysis of a few hundred of the donors. A cluster of highly shared sequence variants was judged likely to represent a technical artifact of the sequencing pipeline. In a later analysis, HLA-associated TCR beta chains showed more clonal expansion and lower generation probabilities than non-associated chains that were equally common. A further reported finding was that TCR beta sequences accurately predicted the HLA-A and HLA-B alleles for most subjects in the first cohort. Most TCR sequences were seen in very few donors, while some public TCRs were found in many individuals. According to a later analysis, TCR association rates differed among HLA loci, with DRB1 alleles showing the most associated TCRs and HLA-C alleles showing the fewest. Several of the top co-occurrence clusters appeared to be linked to parvovirus B19, influenza, CMV and Epstein-Barr virus, according to a later analysis. Around 16 rarely observed V segments, including chromosome 9 orphons, were excluded from the earlier analysis of a few hundred of the donors because counts were too low. Cytomegalovirus status was reported to be diagnosed by the classifier with high specificity and sensitivity in both the original and validation cohorts. In a later analysis, most CMV-associated TCR beta chains were found to appear HLA-restricted, with HLA associations seemingly driven largely by CMV exposure. Because HLA typing was missing for some donors at each locus, association tests included only the typed subset. Because the 87-base-pair reads could not distinguish some IMGT-functional V segments, including TRBV6-2 and TRBV6-3, those segments were excluded. In vitro tests confirmed that three of the cytomegalovirus-associated TCR beta chains recognize cytomegalovirus antigens. The study gave a list of 150 to 200 TCR beta chains associated with cytomegalovirus. Only TCR beta chains were sequenced in this cohort, and the absence of alpha or paired-chain data limited detectable features.

The sequence was obtained from a man between 25 and 39 years old in good health and CMV-seropositive. Input material: PBMCs. The rearrangement joined TRBV7-2 to TRBJ1-1, with no reliable assignment of the D segment. The CDR3 has the sequence CASRLVSGMNTEAFF. The nucleotide sequence reads TGTGCCAGCAGGTTAGTGTCCGGGATGAACACTGAAGCTTTCTTT.